This T cell receptor (beta chain) was recorded in a study of regulatory T cells in long-lasting Graves disease. CDR3 regions were amplified by Arm-PCR using iRepertoire HTBI primers to build TCR beta libraries. TCRdb reanalysed the multiplex PCR reads using MiXCR and keeps one entry per CDR3 protein. Of 600,000 to 650,000 distinct CDR3 sequences listed, 15% to 20% are singletons. Time point meaning: newly diagnosed GD, antithyroid drugs for less than 3 months. PBMCs provided the RNA from which the TCR library was made. This clonotype has at least ten counts. This same sample was also taken into another study, of T cells in Graves' hyperthyroidism and ophthalmopathy.

The origin of this receptor is a woman aged 25 to 39 with Graves disease. This material consisted of peripheral blood mononuclear cells (PBMCs), taken at new diagnosis, from a patient treated with antithyroid drugs.

In nucleotides, the CDR3 is TGTGCCAGCAGTGCCGTCGAGCAGTACTTC. Its protein is CASSAVEQYF. The rearrangement links TRBV28 to TRBJ2-7; no definite D call. The CDR3 has 10 amino acids. CDR1 and CDR2 from the germline V gene are MDHEN and SYDVKM. Trimming removed 5 bases from V and 6 bases from J, with 5 bases in between.